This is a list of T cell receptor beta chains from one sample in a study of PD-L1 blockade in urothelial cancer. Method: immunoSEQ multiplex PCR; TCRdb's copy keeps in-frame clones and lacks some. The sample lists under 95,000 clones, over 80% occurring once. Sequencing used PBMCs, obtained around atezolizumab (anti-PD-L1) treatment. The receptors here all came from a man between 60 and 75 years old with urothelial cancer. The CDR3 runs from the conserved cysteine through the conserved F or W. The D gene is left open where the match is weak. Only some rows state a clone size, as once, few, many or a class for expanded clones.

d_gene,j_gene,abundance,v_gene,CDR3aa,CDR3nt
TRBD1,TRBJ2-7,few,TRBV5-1,CASSWGQGLYEQYF,TGCGCCAGCAGCTGGGGACAGGGACTATACGAGCAGTACTTC
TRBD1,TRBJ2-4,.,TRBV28,CASSSTGAAKNIQYF,TGTGCCAGCAGCTCGACAGGGGCGGCCAAAAACATTCAGTACTTC
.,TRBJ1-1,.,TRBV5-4,CASSLLGLGVTEAFF,TGTGCCAGCAGCTTGCTGGGGCTTGGGGTCACTGAAGCTTTCTTT
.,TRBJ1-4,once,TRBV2,CASSASGTQSEKLFF,TGTGCCAGCAGTGCCTCCGGGACTCAAAGCGAAAAACTGTTTTTT
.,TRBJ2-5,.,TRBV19,CASSGGYGETQYF,TGTGCCAGTAGTGGAGGATATGGGGAGACCCAGTACTTC
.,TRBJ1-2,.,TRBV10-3,CAISDREGANYGYTF,TGTGCCATCAGTGACAGGGAAGGGGCTAACTATGGCTACACCTTC
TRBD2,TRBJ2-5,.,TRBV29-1,CSVEVLAGEQETQYF,TGCAGCGTTGAAGTACTAGCGGGGGAACAAGAGACCCAGTACTTC
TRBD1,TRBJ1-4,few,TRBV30,CAWMGQGVEKLFF,TGTGCCTGGATGGGACAGGGAGTTGAAAAACTGTTTTTT
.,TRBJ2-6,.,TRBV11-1,CASSLSAGAGANVLTF,TGTGCCAGCAGCTTAAGCGCAGGGGCTGGGGCCAACGTCCTGACTTTC
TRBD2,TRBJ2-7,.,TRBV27,CASSFGTMYEQYF,TGTGCCAGCAGTTTCGGGACTATGTACGAGCAGTACTTC
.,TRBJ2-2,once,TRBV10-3,CAIWGGHTGELFF,TGTGCCATCTGGGGGGGGCACACCGGGGAGCTGTTTTTT
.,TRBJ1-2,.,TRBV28,CASSLTGSYGYTF,TGTGCCAGCAGTTTAACAGGTTCCTATGGCTACACCTTC
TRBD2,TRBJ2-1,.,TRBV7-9,CASSQIVRLAGDNEQFF,TGTGCCAGCAGCCAAATCGTCCGACTAGCGGGAGACAATGAGCAGTTCTTC
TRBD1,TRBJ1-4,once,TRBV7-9,CASSFSNLPGQREKLFF,TGTGCCAGCAGCTTCTCTAATCTTCCGGGACAGCGGGAAAAACTGTTTTTT
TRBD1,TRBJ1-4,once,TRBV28,CASRYGDRSNEKLFF,TGTGCCAGCCGTTACGGGGACAGGTCTAATGAAAAACTGTTTTTT
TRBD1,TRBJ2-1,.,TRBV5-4,CASSRGDRDNEQFF,TGTGCCAGCAGCCGGGGCGACAGGGACAATGAGCAGTTCTTC
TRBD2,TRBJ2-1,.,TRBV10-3,CAYGGSSYNEQFF,TGTGCCTACGGCGGGAGTTCCTACAATGAGCAGTTCTTC
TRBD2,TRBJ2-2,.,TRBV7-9,CASSFGLAGGARTGELFF,TGTGCCAGCAGCTTCGGACTAGCGGGAGGGGCGCGGACCGGGGAGCTGTTTTTT
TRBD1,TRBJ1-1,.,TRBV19,CASSISQGAPEAFF,TGTGCCAGTAGTATCTCCCAGGGGGCCCCTGAAGCTTTCTTT
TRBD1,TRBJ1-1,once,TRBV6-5,CASREPGQGYEAFF,TGTGCCAGCAGAGAACCGGGACAGGGGTATGAAGCTTTCTTT
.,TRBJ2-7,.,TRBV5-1,CASSLGDLGLTYEQYF,TGCGCCAGCAGCTTAGGGGATCTCGGATTAACCTACGAGCAGTACTTC
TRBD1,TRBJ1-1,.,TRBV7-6,CASSYRQGNTEAFF,TGTGCCAGCAGCTATCGACAGGGGAATACTGAAGCTTTCTTT
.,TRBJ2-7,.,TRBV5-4,CASSLAGGIYEQYF,TGTGCCAGCAGCTTGGCCGGGGGTATCTACGAGCAGTACTTC
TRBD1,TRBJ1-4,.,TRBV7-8,CATEAGQGIYKGEKLFF,TGTGCCACCGAGGCAGGACAGGGAATTTATAAAGGTGAAAAACTGTTTTTT
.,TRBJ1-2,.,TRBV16,CASSLEYRVNYGYTF,TGTGCCAGCAGCCTTGAGTACAGGGTGAACTATGGCTACACCTTC
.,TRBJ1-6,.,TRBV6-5,CASSPQNSPLHF,TGTGCCAGCAGTCCCCAGAATTCACCCCTCCACTTT
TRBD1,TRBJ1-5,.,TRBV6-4,CASPQAGTGECGNQPQHF,TGTGCCAGCCCCCAAGCAGGGACAGGGGAATGTGGCAATCAGCCCCAGCATTTT
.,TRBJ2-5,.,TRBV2,CASSPQETQYF,TGTGCCAGCAGTCCTCAAGAGACCCAGTACTTC
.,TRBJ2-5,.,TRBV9,CASSAGQVIEETQYF,TGTGCCAGCAGCGCCGGCCAGGTTATTGAAGAGACCCAGTACTTC
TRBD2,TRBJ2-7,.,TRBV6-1,CAGGLAGDGYEQYF,TGTGCCGGAGGACTAGCGGGAGACGGTTACGAGCAGTACTTC
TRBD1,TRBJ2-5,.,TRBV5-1,CASSTGQGSRETQYF,TGCGCCAGCAGCACCGGACAGGGCTCAAGGGAGACCCAGTACTTC
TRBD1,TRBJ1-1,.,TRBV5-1,CASSLGTRTGVVNTEAFF,TGCGCCAGCAGCTTGGGGACTAGGACAGGGGTCGTGAACACTGAAGCTTTCTTT
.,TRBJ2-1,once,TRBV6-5,CASSPNGAEYNEQFF,TGTGCCAGCAGCCCCAATGGGGCGGAGTACAATGAGCAGTTCTTC
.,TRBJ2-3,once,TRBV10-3,CATRTRDTQYF,TGTGCCACCAGAACGAGGGATACGCAGTATTTT
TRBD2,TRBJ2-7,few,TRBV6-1,CASSEGGGGIYEQYF,TGTGCCAGCAGTGAAGGGGGCGGGGGTATCTACGAGCAGTACTTC
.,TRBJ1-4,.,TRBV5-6,CASSPRAPGRGNEKLFF,TGTGCCAGCAGCCCCCGCGCCCCGGGCAGGGGCAATGAAAAACTGTTTTTT
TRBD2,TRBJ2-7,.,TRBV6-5,CASSYRGLADHYEQYF,TGTGCCAGCAGTTACCGAGGACTAGCGGACCACTACGAGCAGTACTTC
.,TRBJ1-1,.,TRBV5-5,CASSLEVPRWNTEAFF,TGTGCCAGCAGCTTGGAAGTCCCACGGTGGAACACTGAAGCTTTCTTT
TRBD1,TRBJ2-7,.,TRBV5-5,CASSAVPGQTFYEQYF,TGTGCCAGCAGCGCAGTGCCGGGACAGACGTTCTACGAGCAGTACTTC
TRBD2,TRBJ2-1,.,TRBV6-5,CASQTSGGVYNEQFF,TGTGCCAGTCAGACTAGCGGGGGGGTTTACAATGAGCAGTTCTTC
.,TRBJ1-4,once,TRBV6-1,CASSVPPLANEKLFF,TGTGCCAGCAGTGTACCGCCTCTGGCCAATGAAAAACTGTTTTTT
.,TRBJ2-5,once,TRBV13,CASSPIRQEMETQYF,TGTGCCAGCAGCCCGATTCGACAGGAGATGGAGACCCAGTACTTC
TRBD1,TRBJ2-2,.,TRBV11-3,CASSTGVRAGELFF,TGTGCCAGCAGTACAGGGGTCCGCGCCGGGGAGCTGTTTTTT
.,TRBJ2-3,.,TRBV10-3,CAIRDPRGDGTDTQYF,TGTGCCATCAGGGATCCCAGGGGAGATGGGACAGATACGCAGTATTTT
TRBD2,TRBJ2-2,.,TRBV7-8,CASSLVGGRVNTGELFF,TGTGCCAGCAGCTTAGTGGGCGGGAGGGTCAACACCGGGGAGCTGTTTTTT
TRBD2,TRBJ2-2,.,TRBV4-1,CASSQASTGGPAGELFF,TGCGCCAGCAGCCAAGCGTCGACGGGGGGGCCCGCCGGGGAGCTGTTTTTT
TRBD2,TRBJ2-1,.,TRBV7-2,CASSPLGLAAYNEQFF,TGTGCCAGCAGCCCCCTGGGACTAGCTGCATACAATGAGCAGTTCTTC
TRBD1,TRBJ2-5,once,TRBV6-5,CASSYLGQGAVETQYF,TGTGCCAGCAGTTACCTTGGACAGGGGGCAGTGGAGACCCAGTACTTC
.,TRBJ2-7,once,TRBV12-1,CAATNGQGAPYEQYF,TGTGCCGCTACAAACGGACAGGGGGCCCCCTACGAGCAGTACTTC
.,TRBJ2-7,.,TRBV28,CASSPLADSTYEQYF,TGTGCCAGCAGTCCACTGGCGGATTCGACCTACGAGCAGTACTTC
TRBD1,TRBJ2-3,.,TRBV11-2,CASSPGQGALADTQYF,TGTGCCAGCAGTCCAGGCCAGGGGGCGCTGGCAGATACGCAGTATTTT
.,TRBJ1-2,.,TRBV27,CASSLSGGADYTF,TGTGCCAGCAGTTTATCGGGGGGGGCCGACTACACCTTC
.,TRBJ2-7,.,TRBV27,CASVPRGGYEQYF,TGTGCCAGCGTACCCCGAGGTGGGTACGAGCAGTACTTC
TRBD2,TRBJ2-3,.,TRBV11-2,CASTTVSGTSTDTQYF,TGTGCCAGCACCACCGTTAGCGGGACTAGCACAGATACGCAGTATTTT
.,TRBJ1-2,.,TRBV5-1,CATTPGEGGGYTF,TGCGCCACCACACCGGGAGAAGGTGGGGGCTACACCTTC
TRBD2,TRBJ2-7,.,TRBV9,CASSAGLADQSEQYF,TGTGCCAGCAGCGCGGGACTAGCGGATCAAAGCGAGCAGTACTTC
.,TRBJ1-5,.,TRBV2,CASSLVGGNNQPQHF,TGTGCCAGCAGTCTCGTCGGGGGAAATAATCAGCCCCAGCATTTT
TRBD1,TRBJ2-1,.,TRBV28,CASSSTGTGVSYNEQFF,TGTGCCAGCAGTTCCACCGGGACAGGGGTATCCTACAATGAGCAGTTCTTC
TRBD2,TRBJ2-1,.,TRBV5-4,CASSLELAGGHEQFF,TGTGCCAGCAGCTTGGAACTAGCGGGAGGCCATGAGCAGTTCTTC